This note documents a single T cell receptor (beta chain) sequence. As processed by the authors: Counts of nucleated cells, estimated from reference gene primer amplification, were obtained. Method: immunoSEQ multiplex PCR; TCRdb's copy keeps in-frame clones and lacks some. The V and J calls and the clone size are those of that table, but D and trimming were determined from the DNA. Among 35,000 or so clones listed, roughly nine tenths were seen once. The sample comes from a study of blood T cell repertoires in COVID-19. Background on the study: Nucleic acid was either cDNA or gDNA, and it came from T cells, B-cell-depleted T cells, or PBMCs.

From germline, CDR1 is MNHEY and CDR2 SVGAGI. With V trimmed by 0 bases and J by 2 bases, 4 bases remained unmatched. The CDR3 length is 15 residues. V gene TRBV6-5 combines with J gene TRBJ2-7, with 7 bases aligning to TRBD2. Material: peripheral blood. This clonotype originated in a human donor in a cohort sampled during active COVID-19. The CDR3 sequence is CASSYSLAEAYEQYF. The CDR3 bases are TGTGCCAGCAGTTACTCTCTAGCGGAGGCCTACGAGCAGTACTTC.